The 14 T cell receptor beta chains listed next were all sequenced from one sample in a study of blood T cells in healthy people across ages. A second PCR of about 6 to 12 cycles used a sample-barcoded 5' primer and a J-beta primer mix. MiXCR, applied by TCRdb to the 5' RACE reads, yields one record per CDR3 protein. Seen here are more than 650,000 distinct CDR3 sequences, 20% to 25% observed once, and the top ten hold around 22%. Material for sequencing was blood. The receptors come from a man between 65 and 80 years old in good health.

This clonotype showed up just a few times. The chain links TRBV27 to TRBJ1-1, with TRBD1 matching over 8 bases. V lost 5 bases, J lost 11 bases, and 13 bases stayed unmatched. This CDR3 comprises 14 residues. Germline CDR1 is MNHEY and CDR2 is SMNVEV (reference sequence). The CDR3 nucleotides are TGTGCCAGCAGTAAGACAGGGGTAGGAAAACGGGCTTTCTTT. It specifies CASSKTGVGKRAFF.

This clonotype showed up just a few times. This chain joins TRBV6-5 and TRBJ2-2; D unresolved. The V end lost 2 bases, the J end lost 2 bases, and 9 bases lay between the germline ends. The V gene's germline CDR1 is MNHEY and CDR2 SVGAGI. This CDR3 region has 15 residues. CDR3 DNA sequence: TGTGCCAGCAGTTACGGGTGGGAAAACACCGGGGAGCTGTTTTTT. Amino acid sequence: CASSYGWENTGELFF.

The sample holds a few counts of this clonotype. The chain uses TRBV6-1 and TRBJ2-5; D unclear. The CDR3 is 13 amino acids. Germline loops: CDR1 MNHNS, CDR2 SASEGT. Trimming left V 6 bases short and J 5 bases short, with 13 bases between. The chain's CDR3 is CASSTLAGETQYF. The CDR3 DNA sequence: TGTGCCAGCAGCACCTTAGCTGGGGAGACCCAGTACTTC.

The rearrangement uses TRBV29-1 and TRBJ2-7; 9 bases are a match to TRBD1. J lost 6 bases, V lost 2 bases, and 5 bases had no gene match. The CDR3 extends over 13 amino acids. The germline gives CDR1 SQVTM, CDR2 ANQGSEA. Here the CDR3 reads CSVERDRGAEQYF. DNA of the CDR3: TGCAGCGTTGAAAGAGACAGGGGGGCCGAGCAGTACTTC.

The V and J genes are TRBV24-1 and TRBJ2-1; TRBD2 agrees at 7 bases. The CDR3 has 15 amino acids. Germline trimming cut 9 bases from V and 4 bases from J; bases unmatched to any gene: 11. The germline V gene encodes CDR1 KGHDR and CDR2 SFDVKD. CDR3 amino acids: CATGEAGTKYNEQFF. The CDR3 coding sequence is TGTGCCACCGGGGAAGCCGGGACTAAATACAATGAGCAGTTCTTC.

V gene TRBV20-1 combines with J gene TRBJ2-3; maybe TRBD1 (5 bases). In germline, CDR1 is DFQATT, CDR2 SNEGSKA (reference sequence). The CDR3 has 14 residues. With 1 base removed from V and 2 bases from J, the gap between germline ends came to 10 bases. The chain's CDR3 is CSARGGSITDTQYF. The CDR3 DNA follows: TGCAGTGCTAGAGGGGGCTCGATCACAGATACGCAGTATTTT.

The chain recombines TRBV5-1 with TRBJ2-3; possibly TRBD1 or TRBD2 for D (5 bases each). Per the germline V gene, CDR1 is SGHRS and CDR2 is YFSETQ. This CDR3 has 15 amino acids. Trimming left V 0 bases short and J 4 bases short, with 12 bases between. As DNA, the CDR3 is TGCGCCAGCAGCTTGGTCCAGGGAGCCCCAGATACGCAGTATTTT. This encodes CASSLVQGAPDTQYF.

The chain combines TRBV4-2 with TRBJ1-1; D is undetermined. With 0 bases removed from V and 7 bases from J, the gap between germline ends came to 18 bases. The CDR3 extends over 16 amino acids. Germline loops: CDR1 LGHNA, CDR2 YNFKEQ. The CDR3 nucleotides are TGTGCCAGCAGCCAAGATCGTGGCCTAGGGCGGATTGAAGCTTTCTTT. Amino acids: CASSQDRGLGRIEAFF.

This clonotype was detected ten times or more. The chain uses TRBV14 and TRBJ2-3, with D hard to call. With 3 bases removed from V and 8 bases from J, the gap between germline ends came to 6 bases. The germline V gene has CDR1 SGHDN and CDR2 FVKESK. This CDR3 spans 11 amino acids. The CDR3 DNA reads as TGTGCCAGCAGCCAGGGCGGTACGCAGTATTTT. It encodes CASSQGGTQYF.

This chain connects TRBV7-9 to TRBJ1-2, with D maybe TRBD1 (6 bases). V was trimmed by 5 bases and J by 4 bases, leaving 23 bases between them. CDR3 length: 17 residues. Per germline, CDR1 SEHNR and CDR2 FQNEAQ (reference sequence). CDR3 sequence (DNA): TGTGCCAGCAGCCCCCCTGGTGGGGGCTCTCGTACCTATGGCTACACCTTC. Amino acid sequence: CASSPPGGGSRTYGYTF.

The chain recombines TRBV18 with TRBJ1-5, with D hard to call. Germline CDR1 KGHSH, CDR2 LQKENI. The CDR3 runs to 12 residues. Trimming removed 2 bases from V and 5 bases from J, with 4 bases in between. This CDR3 reads CASSPADQPQHF. As DNA, the CDR3 is TGTGCCAGCTCACCAGCGGATCAGCCCCAGCATTTT.

This clonotype appeared a few times. CDR3 coding DNA: TGTGCCAGCACCTCTTGGGACACCATATATTTT. Amino acid sequence: CASTSWDTIYF. The rearrangement uses TRBV6-2 or TRBV6-3 and TRBJ1-3; D is uncertain. Trimming shortened V by 7 bases and J by 8 bases, and 9 bases separated the two germline ends. The CDR3 contains 11 residues. Germline V CDR1 and CDR2: MNHEY, SVGEGT.

The rearrangement uses TRBV11-2 and TRBJ2-5; no reliable D call. CDR1 is SGHAT, CDR2 FQNNGV, per germline. This CDR3 contains 14 residues. Trimming removed 2 bases at V and 4 bases at J, with 11 bases between. The CDR3 region has the DNA TGTGCCAGCAGCTTAACGTCAATCGGAGAGACCCAGTACTTC. It specifies CASSLTSIGETQYF.

The chain joins TRBV15 to TRBJ1-4; the D gene is possibly TRBD1 (6 bases). This CDR3 has 15 residues. Germline loops: CDR1 LNHNV, CDR2 YYDKDF (reference sequence). The germline V and J ends were trimmed by 3 bases and 7 bases, with 15 bases remaining between them. In nucleotides, the CDR3 is TGTGCCACCAGCAGCAACAGGGTGGGGGGTGAAAAACTGTTTTTT. Protein sequence: CATSSNRVGGEKLFF.